These 8 T cell receptor beta chains originate from one sample sequenced in a study of blood T cell repertoires in COVID-19. Sequencing used immunoSEQ multiplex PCR; TCRdb keeps in-frame clones, though not all of them. The sample lists some 56,000 clones, 80% to 90% occurring once. Sequenced sample: peripheral blood. Receptors were obtained from a human donor in a cohort sampled during active COVID-19.

The table lists this clone with a few counts. The chain links TRBV5-6 to TRBJ2-2; TRBD2 might be the D (5 bases). V dropped 4 bases and J dropped 6 bases, with 16 bases sitting between them. Per the germline V gene, CDR1 is SGHDT and CDR2 is YYEEEE. The CDR3 is 15 residues long. The CDR3 region is CASSTPRQAAGELFF. The DNA of the CDR3 is TGTGCCAGCAGCACCCCCAGGCAAGCGGCCGGGGAGCTGTTTTTT.

The chain couples TRBV2 to TRBJ2-2, with 7 bases matching TRBD1. V shed 5 bases and J 5 bases; nucleotides not matched to a gene: 2. The CDR3 is made up of 13 amino acids. Germline CDR1 SNHLY, CDR2 FYNNEI. CDR3 sequence: CASSKQGTGELFF. CDR3 nucleotide sequence: TGTGCCAGCAGTAAACAGGGGACCGGGGAGCTGTTTTTT.

V usage is TRBV4-1 and J usage is TRBJ2-5; unclear D gene. CDR1 and CDR2 (germline): MGHRA, YSYEKL. Between the trimmed V and J ends, which lost 1 base and 0 bases, there was a span of 9 bases. The CDR3 totals 15 residues. CDR3 amino acids: CASSQGARDQETQYF. The CDR3 DNA follows: TGCGCCAGCAGCCAAGGTGCCCGGGACCAAGAGACCCAGTACTTC.

This clone was detected only a few times. Here the CDR3 reads CASSLQGANSPLHF. Written as DNA, the CDR3 is TGTGCCAGCAGCCTACAGGGGGCGAATTCACCCCTCCACTTT. This chain joins TRBV3-1 (or the pseudogene TRBV3-2) and TRBJ1-6, with 9 nucleotides matching TRBD1. The J segment lost 7 bases and the V segment lost 4 bases, leaving 2 bases of the junction unmatched. The V gene's germline CDR1 is LGHDT and CDR2 YNNKEL (reference sequence). The CDR3 consists of 14 residues.

The genes are TRBV27 and TRBJ1-1; D not certain. Looked up from germline, CDR1 is MNHEY and CDR2 is SMNVEV (reference sequence). The CDR3 consists of 15 residues. V gave up 2 bases and J gave up 1 base, with 11 bases separating them. The CDR3 DNA reads as TGTGCCAGCAGTTTAGCCAACACAGCGAACACTGAAGCTTTCTTT. Amino acid sequence: CASSLANTANTEAFF.

V gene TRBV6-6 combines with J gene TRBJ2-1; D may be TRBD1 (6 bases). Germline V lookup: CDR1 MNHNY, CDR2 SVGAGI (reference sequence). The V end was cut by 4 bases, the J end by 2 bases, with 15 bases between. The CDR3 is made up of 16 amino acids. Written as DNA, the CDR3 is TGTGCCAGCAGTTGGGGGCAGACTTTAACCTACAATGAGCAGTTCTTC. This gives the protein CASSWGQTLTYNEQFF.

The J gene is TRBJ1-3, the V gene TRBV5-4; D remains unclear. CDR1 is SGHNT and CDR2 is YYREEE in the germline V gene (reference sequence). The CDR3 consists of 13 residues. V gave up 3 bases and J gave up 4 bases, with 8 bases separating them. The CDR3 nucleotides read TGTGCCAGCAGCTCCCCGACAGGAAACACCATATATTTT. It translates to CASSSPTGNTIYF.

The chain carries TRBV5-6 and TRBJ2-3; weak D call: TRBD2 (6 bases). The germline gives CDR1 SGHDT, CDR2 YYEEEE. Trimming took off 4 bases at V and 2 bases at J, with 11 bases between the two ends. This CDR3 spans 14 amino acids. The CDR3 region is CASSRGTPTDTQYF. Here the CDR3 DNA reads TGTGCCAGCAGCCGGGGGACCCCCACAGATACGCAGTATTTT.